This T cell receptor beta chain was captured in a study of shared clonotypes between healthy human individuals. Generated by immunoSEQ multiplex PCR, the TCRdb table keeps only in-frame clones and is missing some. The table has roughly 120,000 clones, around 66% seen once. Trimming removed 6 bases from V and 6 bases from J, with 6 bases in between. CDR1 SEHNR and CDR2 FQNEAQ come from the germline V gene (reference sequence). This CDR3 region has 11 residues. The source of this sequence is a woman aged 25-40 years in good health. The chain is built from TRBV7-9 and TRBJ2-1; D unclear. The sample consisted of memory CD8+ T cells sorted from blood. Subset of the sample: CD45RO+ cells pooled with CCR7-negative TemRA cells. The CDR3 bases are TGTGCCAGCAGGGGGATCAATGAGCAGTTCTTC. Residues: CASRGINEQFF.